These 22 T cell receptor beta chains originate from one sample sequenced in a study of T cell responses to AZD1222 COVID-19 vaccine (dated by TCRdb to the early 2020s). Read against the paper, the sample's time point label means: baseline before first vaccination. Preparation of the library involved the immunoSEQ multiplex PCR assay. Entries here come from immuneACCESS through TCRdb and include only in-frame sequences with V and J called. Some clones fail to appear in such tables; in the studies checked, an unresolved V gene covers under half of the shortfall, and the cause of the remainder is unknown. Present in this sample are 45,000 to 60,000 clones, 70% to 90% of which were seen just once. Clones ranked in the top ten supply roughly 3.9% of the sample. This sample comprised peripheral blood, obtained on day 0 of AZD1222 vaccination. The receptors originated from an adult in good health.

Only a few counts were recorded for this clone. This chain connects TRBV7-9 to TRBJ1-3, with a weak D call TRBD1 (6 bases). CDR1 and CDR2 from the germline V gene are SEHNR and FQNEAQ (reference sequence). Deletions cut 0 bases from V and 0 bases from J, with 9 bases between. CDR3 length: 16 amino acids. CDR3 sequence reads: CASSLATGFSGNTIYF. The DNA of the CDR3 is TGTGCCAGCAGCTTAGCTACAGGGTTCTCTGGAAACACCATATATTTT.

This clone was found once. The rearrangement uses TRBV5-1 and TRBJ1-1; maybe TRBD1 (5 bases). The germline V gene encodes CDR1 SGHRS and CDR2 YFSETQ. The CDR3 loop spans 15 amino acids. V lost 0 bases and J lost 1, with 10 bases in between. The CDR3 coding sequence is TGCGCCAGCAGCTTGGGAGGGACGGCGAACACTGAAGCTTTCTTT. Translating gives CASSLGGTANTEAFF.

The gene calls are TRBV10-3 and TRBJ1-2; 7 nucleotides match TRBD1. The CDR3 length is 13 residues. Germline assignment: CDR1 ENHRY and CDR2 SYGVKD. J was trimmed by 8 bases and V by 2 bases; bases with no gene match: 5. The CDR3 loop is CAISERTGGGYTF. The DNA of the CDR3 is TGTGCCATCAGTGAGAGGACAGGAGGAGGCTACACCTTC.

This clone showed up just once. The chain combines TRBV7-6 with TRBJ2-3; TRBD2 aligns across 7 bases. This CDR3 spans 15 amino acids. J was trimmed by 5 bases and V by 1 base; bases with no gene match: 6. Germline lookup yields CDR1 SGHVS and CDR2 FNYEAQ. The CDR3: CASSLVGTTGDTQYF. The CDR3 nucleotides are TGTGCCAGCAGCTTAGTCGGGACTACCGGAGATACGCAGTATTTT.

The V call is TRBV5-1, the J call TRBJ2-7; TRBD1 matches at 7 bases. CDR3 size: 13 residues. Trimming cost V 5 bases and J 4 bases; bases outside gene matches: 6. The V gene's germline CDR1 is SGHRS and CDR2 YFSETQ. The DNA of the CDR3 is TGCGCCAGCAGGACAGGGTCCGGATACGAGCAGTACTTC. Residues: CASRTGSGYEQYF.

The chain combines TRBV4-1 with TRBJ1-5; D is possibly TRBD1 (6 bases). There are 13 residues in the CDR3. Per germline, CDR1 MGHRA and CDR2 YSYEKL. Between the trimmed V and J ends, which lost 6 bases and 7 bases, there was a span of 13 bases. This CDR3 reads CASSQQGSQPQHF. CDR3 DNA: TGCGCCAGCAGTCAACAGGGTTCCCAGCCCCAGCATTTT.

This chain links TRBV3-1 (or the pseudogene TRBV3-2) with TRBJ1-1, with 8 bases identical to TRBD1. The CDR3 is made up of 15 amino acids. CDR1 and CDR2 from the germline V gene are LGHDT and YNNKEL (reference sequence). After removal of 0 bases from V and 4 bases from J, the junction contained 4 bases not matched to a gene. This CDR3 reads CASSQEPGGGTEAFF. The CDR3 DNA reads TGTGCCAGCAGCCAAGAGCCAGGGGGCGGCACTGAAGCTTTCTTT.

This clone came up once. V and J are TRBV4-1 and TRBJ1-4, with D uncertain. The length of the CDR3 is 17 residues. Germline loops: CDR1 MGHRA, CDR2 YSYEKL. Trimming took off 0 bases at V and 4 bases at J, with 15 bases between the two ends. The CDR3 reads CASSQERATRSNEKLFF. In DNA, the CDR3 is TGCGCCAGCAGCCAAGAGAGGGCCACCAGGAGTAATGAAAAACTGTTTTTT.

The chain couples TRBV6-1 to TRBJ2-5, with 8 bases that match TRBD1. CDR3 length: 16 amino acids. CDR1 is MNHNS and CDR2 is SASEGT in the germline V gene. V shed 4 bases and J 5 bases; nucleotides not matched to a gene: 12. The CDR3 reads CASSVGQGALAETQYF. The CDR3 DNA follows: TGTGCCAGCAGTGTAGGGCAGGGGGCGCTTGCGGAGACCCAGTACTTC.

This sequence joins TRBV29-1 and TRBJ2-1; 9 positions agree with TRBD1. CDR3 length equals 13 residues. The trim removed 8 bases at V and 6 bases at J, leaving 8 bases unmatched. Germline CDR1 reads SQVTM; CDR2 reads ANQGSEA. The CDR3 DNA follows: TGCAGCTTCCGACAGGGGGTGAGCAATGAGCAGTTCTTC. Translating it yields CSFRQGVSNEQFF.

V is TRBV19 and J is TRBJ2-2; 8 nucleotides line up with TRBD1. This CDR3 comprises 17 residues. V was pared by 4 bases and J by 3 bases, with 10 bases of the junction left unmatched. Looked up from germline, CDR1 is LNHDA and CDR2 is SQIVND (reference sequence). This CDR3 is CASSSPAGGIYTGELFF. The CDR3 DNA follows: TGTGCCAGTAGTAGCCCCGCAGGGGGCATCTACACCGGGGAGCTGTTTTTT.

This clone was seen more than once but under ten times. The V gene is TRBV5-4, the J gene TRBJ1-6; D is perhaps TRBD1 (6 bases). There are 15 residues in the CDR3. The germline gives CDR1 SGHNT, CDR2 YYREEE (reference sequence). V lost 4 bases and J lost 9, with 17 bases in between. CDR3 amino acids: CASSRAAGDTSPLHF. The CDR3 nucleotides are TGTGCCAGCAGCCGAGCGGCAGGGGATACTTCACCCCTCCACTTT.

The gene calls are TRBV29-1 and TRBJ1-3; 8 bases match TRBD1. The CDR3 runs 14 residues. The J segment lost 4 bases and the V segment lost 7 bases, leaving 9 bases of the junction unmatched. The germline CDR1 and CDR2 sequences are SQVTM and ANQGSEA. In nucleotides, the CDR3 is TGCAGCGCGGGGACAGGCTCCAACGGAAACACCATATATTTT. Its protein is CSAGTGSNGNTIYF.

The chain combines TRBV19 with TRBJ1-1, with TRBD1 as a possible D gene (5 bases). This CDR3 has 13 amino acids. Per germline, CDR1 LNHDA and CDR2 SQIVND (reference sequence). Trimming stripped 1 base from V and 4 bases from J, with 7 bases between. The CDR3 region has the DNA TGTGCCAGTAGTATAGTCGGGGGCACTGAAGCTTTCTTT. Protein: CASSIVGGTEAFF. Together with reference TRBV19 and TRBJ1-1, the CDR3 gives the full variable domain: DGGITQSPKYLFRKEGQNVTLSCEQNLNHDAMYWYRQDPGQGLRLIYYSQIVNDFQKGDIAEGYSVSREKKESFPLTVTSAQKNPTAFYLCASSIVGGTEAFFGQGTRLTVV.

This clone was picked up one time. The V and J genes are TRBV5-4 and TRBJ2-1; 9 bases are a match to TRBD2. The CDR3 has 16 amino acids. V gave up 4 bases and J gave up 4 bases; unmatched junction bases: 9. Germline lookup yields CDR1 SGHNT and CDR2 YYREEE (reference sequence). The CDR3 sequence is CASSLRLADAYNEQFF. CDR3 sequence (DNA): TGTGCCAGCAGCCTTAGACTAGCGGACGCATACAATGAGCAGTTCTTC.

The sample holds one count of this clone. V gene TRBV7-2 combines with J gene TRBJ1-2; D gene uncertain. V was trimmed by 4 bases and J by 4 bases, leaving 13 bases between them. The CDR3 covers 14 residues. Germline assignment: CDR1 SGHTA and CDR2 FQGNSA. CDR3 amino acids: CASSSSGGSYGYTF. CDR3 nucleotides: TGTGCCAGCAGCTCCTCAGGAGGGTCCTATGGCTACACCTTC.

The V gene is TRBV4-3, the J gene TRBJ1-2; 7 bases agree with TRBD1. The CDR3 runs 14 residues. V trimming: 1 base; J trimming: 9 bases; junction bases outside the gene matches: 8. Germline CDR1 and CDR2: LGHNA and YSLEER. The DNA of the CDR3 is TGCGCCAGCAGCCAAGCTACCGGACAGGTCAGCTACACCTTC. Its protein is CASSQATGQVSYTF.

The chain recombines TRBV7-2 with TRBJ2-7; D call uncertain. V lost 5 bases to trimming and J lost 3 bases, with 14 bases between them. CDR3 length: 14 amino acids. Germline-derived CDR1 and CDR2 are SGHTA and FQGNSA. CDR3 in amino acids: CASSPRSPNYEQYF. The DNA of the CDR3 is TGTGCCAGCAGCCCCAGGAGTCCCAACTACGAGCAGTACTTC. Combining the CDR3 with reference TRBV7-2 and TRBJ2-7 gives the whole variable domain GAGVSQSPSNKVTEKGKDVELRCDPISGHTALYWYRQSLGQGLEFLIYFQGNSAPDKSGLPSDRFSAERTGGSVSTLTIQRTQQEDSAVYLCASSPRSPNYEQYFGPGTRLTVT.

This chain uses TRBV10-3 with TRBJ2-1; D remains unclear. The V end lost 4 bases, the J end lost 2 bases, and 12 bases lay between the germline ends. Germline-derived CDR1 and CDR2 are ENHRY and SYGVKD. The CDR3 runs to 15 residues. The CDR3 here is CAISVEATTYNEQFF. The CDR3 DNA reads as TGTGCCATCAGTGTCGAAGCTACAACCTACAATGAGCAGTTCTTC.

V gene TRBV5-1 combines with J gene TRBJ2-3, with no clear D. The CDR3 is made up of 14 amino acids. Germline V gives CDR1 SGHRS, CDR2 YFSETQ. Trimming stripped 4 bases from V and 6 bases from J, with 15 bases between. In nucleotides, the CDR3 is TGCGCCAGCAGCCCCGGACGGGCCTCTGATACGCAGTATTTT. This sequence encodes CASSPGRASDTQYF.

The rearrangement joins TRBV7-9 to TRBJ2-3; TRBD1 or TRBD2 may be the D gene (5 bases each). The CDR3 loop spans 11 amino acids. Trimming cost V 6 bases and J 12 bases, with 13 bases left between them. Germline V CDR1 and CDR2: SEHNR, FQNEAQ (reference sequence). The CDR3 DNA reads TGTGCCAGCAGGGGGGAAGGTATACAGTATTTT. Encoded protein: CASRGEGIQYF.

V is TRBV7-9 and J is TRBJ2-5; 11 bases are a match to TRBD1. The CDR3 totals 16 residues. Losses at the gene ends were 5 bases for V and 1 base for J; bases not matched to a gene: 6. Germline V CDR1 and CDR2: SEHNR, FQNEAQ (reference sequence). CDR3 sequence (DNA): TGTGCCAGCAGCAATTGGGGGACAGGGGGCCAAGAGACCCAGTACTTC. It codes for CASSNWGTGGQETQYF.